This is a list of T cell receptor beta chains from one sample in a study of cytomegalovirus exposure and HLA in healthy donors. Data came from immunoSEQ multiplex PCR; TCRdb stores just in-frame clones and leaves some out. The sample has about 140,000 clones; over 60% are singletons. Source material: PBMCs. The receptors were gathered from a man between 40 and 49 years old in good health and CMV-seronegative. Each CDR3 is given with its conserved first and last residue. Each record gives: clone size, J gene, D gene, V gene, CDR3 protein, CDR3 DNA. D genes are given only for firm matches. A clone size is listed for some rows: how often the clone was seen (once, few, many), or a class if it is expanded.

abundance: NA; j_gene: TRBJ2-7; d_gene: NA; v_gene: TRBV27; CDR3aa: CASSLVGSSYEQYF; CDR3nt: TGTGCCAGCAGTTTAGTAGGGAGCTCCTACGAGCAGTACTTC
abundance: NA; j_gene: TRBJ2-7; d_gene: TRBD1; v_gene: TRBV5-1; CDR3aa: CASSAASGQGRYEQYF; CDR3nt: TGCGCCAGCAGCGCCGCTTCGGGACAGGGACGTTACGAGCAGTACTTC
abundance: NA; j_gene: TRBJ2-7; d_gene: TRBD1; v_gene: TRBV19; CDR3aa: CASSISRTGPNEQYF; CDR3nt: TGTGCCAGTAGTATAAGCCGGACAGGGCCCAACGAGCAGTACTTC
abundance: NA; j_gene: TRBJ1-6; d_gene: NA; v_gene: TRBV15; CDR3aa: CATSRAFLPLHF; CDR3nt: TGTGCCACCAGCAGGGCATTTCTGCCCCTCCACTTT
abundance: NA; j_gene: TRBJ1-2; d_gene: TRBD1; v_gene: TRBV4-2; CDR3aa: CASTATGADFYYGYTF; CDR3nt: TGTGCCAGCACCGCGACAGGGGCCGACTTTTACTATGGCTACACCTTC
abundance: NA; j_gene: TRBJ1-3; d_gene: NA; v_gene: TRBV28; CDR3aa: CASRLPPSAGNTIYF; CDR3nt: TGTGCCAGCCGCCTTCCCCCGTCGGCTGGAAACACCATATATTTT
abundance: NA; j_gene: TRBJ2-7; d_gene: TRBD1; v_gene: TRBV28; CDR3aa: CASSLTGVGYEQYF; CDR3nt: TGTGCCAGCAGTTTGACAGGGGTCGGCTACGAGCAGTACTTC
abundance: NA; j_gene: TRBJ2-7; d_gene: NA; v_gene: TRBV28; CDR3aa: CASSPPGGSVYEQYF; CDR3nt: TGTGCCAGCAGCCCCCCCGGGGGTAGCGTGTACGAGCAGTACTTC
abundance: once; j_gene: TRBJ2-7; d_gene: TRBD2; v_gene: TRBV6-1; CDR3aa: CASSEASGAVEQYF; CDR3nt: TGTGCCAGCAGTGAGGCTAGCGGGGCCGTCGAGCAGTACTTC
abundance: NA; j_gene: TRBJ2-7; d_gene: NA; v_gene: TRBV11-2; CDR3aa: CASSFPGSYEQYF; CDR3nt: TGTGCCAGCAGCTTTCCCGGCTCCTACGAGCAGTACTTC
abundance: NA; j_gene: TRBJ2-7; d_gene: TRBD2; v_gene: TRBV2; CDR3aa: CASSVKRGPPYEQYF; CDR3nt: TGTGCCAGCAGTGTAAAGCGGGGGCCCCCCTACGAGCAGTACTTC
abundance: NA; j_gene: TRBJ2-5; d_gene: TRBD1; v_gene: TRBV7-3; CDR3aa: CASSRDRASETQYF; CDR3nt: TGTGCCAGCAGCCGGGACAGGGCCTCGGAGACCCAGTACTTC
abundance: NA; j_gene: TRBJ2-5; d_gene: TRBD2; v_gene: TRBV7-2; CDR3aa: CASSLSSGYQETQYF; CDR3nt: TGTGCCAGCAGCTTGAGTAGCGGGTACCAAGAGACCCAGTACTTC
abundance: NA; j_gene: TRBJ2-3; d_gene: TRBD2; v_gene: TRBV10-3; CDR3aa: CATTLGGGTDTQYF; CDR3nt: TGTGCCACGACATTGGGGGGGGGCACAGATACGCAGTATTTT
abundance: NA; j_gene: TRBJ2-7; d_gene: TRBD2; v_gene: TRBV7-8; CDR3aa: CASSPDLLETSGSSYEQYF; CDR3nt: TGTGCCAGCAGCCCGGACTTATTAGAAACTAGCGGGAGCTCCTACGAGCAGTACTTC
abundance: NA; j_gene: TRBJ2-7; d_gene: TRBD2; v_gene: TRBV27; CDR3aa: CASIYRGLAGYEQYF; CDR3nt: TGTGCCAGCATCTACCGGGGACTAGCGGGGTACGAGCAGTACTTC
abundance: NA; j_gene: TRBJ2-7; d_gene: TRBD2; v_gene: TRBV29-1; CDR3aa: CSVEGLAGENYEQYF; CDR3nt: TGCAGCGTCGAGGGGCTAGCGGGGGAGAACTACGAGCAGTACTTC
abundance: NA; j_gene: TRBJ2-2; d_gene: TRBD2; v_gene: TRBV10-3; CDR3aa: CAIKKATGTSGRYSGELFF; CDR3nt: TGTGCCATTAAGAAAGCAACCGGGACTAGCGGGAGGTACTCCGGGGAGCTGTTTTTT
abundance: once; j_gene: TRBJ2-2; d_gene: NA; v_gene: TRBV29-1; CDR3aa: CSVNTGIGNTGELFF; CDR3nt: TGCAGCGTTAACACAGGGATAGGGAACACCGGGGAGCTGTTTTTT
abundance: NA; j_gene: TRBJ2-7; d_gene: NA; v_gene: TRBV18; CDR3aa: CASSPNRAVTYEQYF; CDR3nt: TGTGCCAGCTCACCCAATCGAGCGGTGACCTACGAGCAGTACTTC
abundance: NA; j_gene: TRBJ2-1; d_gene: NA; v_gene: TRBV6-5; CDR3aa: CASRSEGPWDEQFF; CDR3nt: TGTGCCAGCAGATCGGAGGGCCCTTGGGATGAGCAGTTCTTC
abundance: NA; j_gene: TRBJ2-3; d_gene: TRBD2; v_gene: TRBV9; CDR3aa: CASSVDPGLAGAQYF; CDR3nt: TGTGCCAGCAGCGTAGACCCGGGACTAGCGGGAGCGCAGTATTTT
abundance: few; j_gene: TRBJ2-2; d_gene: NA; v_gene: TRBV4-2; CDR3aa: CASSQGPGGPNTGELFF; CDR3nt: TGTGCCAGCAGCCAAGGCCCGGGGGGCCCGAACACCGGGGAGCTGTTTTTT
abundance: few; j_gene: TRBJ2-5; d_gene: TRBD2; v_gene: TRBV15; CDR3aa: CATSRGTLAGGQETQYF; CDR3nt: TGTGCCACCAGCAGGGGGACATTAGCGGGAGGGCAAGAGACCCAGTACTTC
abundance: NA; j_gene: TRBJ2-2; d_gene: TRBD1; v_gene: TRBV11-2; CDR3aa: CASSLGDRGYANTGELFF; CDR3nt: TGTGCCAGCAGCTTGGGGGACAGGGGATACGCGAACACCGGGGAGCTGTTTTTT
abundance: once; j_gene: TRBJ2-6; d_gene: NA; v_gene: TRBV5-1; CDR3aa: CASSLSRSSGANVLTF; CDR3nt: TGCGCCAGCAGCTTGTCTAGAAGCTCTGGGGCCAACGTCCTGACTTTC
abundance: NA; j_gene: TRBJ2-1; d_gene: TRBD1; v_gene: TRBV7-6; CDR3aa: CASSGTAYNEQFF; CDR3nt: TGTGCCAGCTCCGGGACAGCCTACAATGAGCAGTTCTTC
abundance: NA; j_gene: TRBJ2-7; d_gene: NA; v_gene: TRBV7-6; CDR3aa: CASSLGADSSYEQYF; CDR3nt: TGTGCCAGCAGCTTAGGGGCCGACAGCTCCTACGAGCAGTACTTC
abundance: NA; j_gene: TRBJ1-5; d_gene: NA; v_gene: TRBV18; CDR3aa: CASSPRGVGNQPQHF; CDR3nt: TGTGCCAGCTCACCACGGGGAGTCGGCAATCAGCCCCAGCATTTT
abundance: NA; j_gene: TRBJ2-7; d_gene: TRBD2; v_gene: TRBV11-2; CDR3aa: CASSLGLAGGYEQYF; CDR3nt: TGTGCCAGCAGCTTAGGGCTAGCGGGAGGCTACGAGCAGTACTTC
abundance: few; j_gene: TRBJ1-3; d_gene: NA; v_gene: TRBV28; CDR3aa: CASSLGGGTPSGNTIYF; CDR3nt: TGTGCCAGCAGTCTCGGTGGGGGGACCCCCTCTGGAAACACCATATATTTT
abundance: NA; j_gene: TRBJ2-7; d_gene: NA; v_gene: TRBV18; CDR3aa: CASSPPSQGGYEQYF; CDR3nt: TGTGCCAGCTCACCACCGTCGCAGGGGGGCTACGAGCAGTACTTC
abundance: few; j_gene: TRBJ1-1; d_gene: NA; v_gene: TRBV7-9; CDR3aa: CASSFGIQVNTEAFF; CDR3nt: TGTGCCAGCAGCTTCGGTATTCAGGTGAACACTGAAGCTTTCTTT
abundance: once; j_gene: TRBJ1-4; d_gene: NA; v_gene: TRBV19; CDR3aa: CASSSGTSSNEKLFF; CDR3nt: TGTGCCAGTAGTTCCGGGACAAGCTCTAATGAAAAACTGTTTTTT
abundance: once; j_gene: TRBJ2-7; d_gene: TRBD2; v_gene: TRBV19; CDR3aa: CASSTSSGGSYEQYF; CDR3nt: TGTGCCAGTAGTACGTCTAGCGGGGGATCCTACGAGCAGTACTTC
abundance: NA; j_gene: TRBJ2-3; d_gene: TRBD2; v_gene: TRBV2; CDR3aa: CASSEALAGAIYTQYF; CDR3nt: TGTGCCAGCAGTGAAGCGCTAGCGGGAGCAATCTATACGCAGTATTTT
abundance: NA; j_gene: TRBJ1-3; d_gene: NA; v_gene: TRBV6-1; CDR3aa: CASSEPYDSKDSGNTIYF; CDR3nt: TGTGCCAGCAGTGAACCCTACGACTCGAAGGACTCTGGAAACACCATATATTTT
abundance: NA; j_gene: TRBJ1-3; d_gene: NA; v_gene: TRBV5-6; CDR3aa: CASSFASSFSGNTIYF; CDR3nt: TGTGCCAGCAGCTTTGCGAGTTCCTTCTCTGGAAACACCATATATTTT
abundance: NA; j_gene: TRBJ1-2; d_gene: NA; v_gene: TRBV29-1; CDR3aa: CSAKKDQGWYGYTF; CDR3nt: TGCAGCGCCAAAAAAGATCAGGGGTGGTATGGCTACACCTTC
abundance: NA; j_gene: TRBJ2-3; d_gene: TRBD2; v_gene: TRBV13; CDR3aa: CASSLVGEGGARDTQYF; CDR3nt: TGTGCCAGCAGCTTAGTAGGGGAGGGTGGGGCCCGGGATACGCAGTATTTT
abundance: NA; j_gene: TRBJ1-1; d_gene: TRBD1; v_gene: TRBV5-1; CDR3aa: CASSVWDRGKTEAFF; CDR3nt: TGCGCCAGCAGCGTTTGGGACAGGGGGAAAACTGAAGCTTTCTTT
abundance: NA; j_gene: TRBJ1-2; d_gene: TRBD1; v_gene: TRBV10-3; CDR3aa: CASASLRGQNYGYTF; CDR3nt: TGTGCCAGCGCGTCCCTCAGGGGGCAGAACTATGGCTACACCTTC
abundance: NA; j_gene: TRBJ2-7; d_gene: TRBD2; v_gene: TRBV7-9; CDR3aa: CASGGGPEQYF; CDR3nt: TGTGCCAGCGGGGGGGGACCCGAGCAGTACTTC
abundance: NA; j_gene: TRBJ2-1; d_gene: TRBD2; v_gene: TRBV4-2; CDR3aa: CASTISGGYNEQFF; CDR3nt: TGTGCCAGCACCATTAGCGGGGGGTACAATGAGCAGTTCTTC
abundance: NA; j_gene: TRBJ2-5; d_gene: NA; v_gene: TRBV21-1; CDR3aa: CASSKADGGAEETQYF; CDR3nt: TGTGCCAGCAGCAAAGCGGACGGGGGGGCGGAAGAGACCCAGTACTTC